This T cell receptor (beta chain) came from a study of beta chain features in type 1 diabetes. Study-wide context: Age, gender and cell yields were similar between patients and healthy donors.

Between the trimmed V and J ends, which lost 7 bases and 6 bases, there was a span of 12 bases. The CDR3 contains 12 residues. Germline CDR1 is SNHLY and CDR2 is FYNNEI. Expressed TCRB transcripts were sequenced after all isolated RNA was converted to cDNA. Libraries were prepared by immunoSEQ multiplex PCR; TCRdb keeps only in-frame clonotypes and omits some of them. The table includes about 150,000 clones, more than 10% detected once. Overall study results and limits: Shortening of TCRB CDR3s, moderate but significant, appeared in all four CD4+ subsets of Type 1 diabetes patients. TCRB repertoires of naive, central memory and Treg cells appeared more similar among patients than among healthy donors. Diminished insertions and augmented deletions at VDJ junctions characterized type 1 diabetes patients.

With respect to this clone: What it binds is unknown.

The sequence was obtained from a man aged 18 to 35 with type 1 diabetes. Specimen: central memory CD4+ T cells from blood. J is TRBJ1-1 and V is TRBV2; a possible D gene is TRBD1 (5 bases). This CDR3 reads CASNRGRAEAFF. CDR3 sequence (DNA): TGTGCCAGCAATCGGGGGAGGGCTGAAGCTTTCTTT.